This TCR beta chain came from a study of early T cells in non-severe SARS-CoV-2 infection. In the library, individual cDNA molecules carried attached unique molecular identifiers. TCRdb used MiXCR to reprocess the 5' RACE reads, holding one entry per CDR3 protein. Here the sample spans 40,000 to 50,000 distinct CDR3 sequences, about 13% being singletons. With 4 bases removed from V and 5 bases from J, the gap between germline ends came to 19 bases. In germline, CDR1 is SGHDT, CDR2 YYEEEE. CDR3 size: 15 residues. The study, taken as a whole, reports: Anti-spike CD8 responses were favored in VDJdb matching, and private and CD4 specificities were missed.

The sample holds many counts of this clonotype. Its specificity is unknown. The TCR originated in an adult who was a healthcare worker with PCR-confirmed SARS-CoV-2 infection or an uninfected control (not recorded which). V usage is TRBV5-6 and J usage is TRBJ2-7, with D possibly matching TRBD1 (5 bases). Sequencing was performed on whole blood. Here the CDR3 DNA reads TGTGCCAGCAGCCCGCCTCTGGGGCGCGCGCACGAGCAGTACTTC. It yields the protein CASSPPLGRAHEQYF.